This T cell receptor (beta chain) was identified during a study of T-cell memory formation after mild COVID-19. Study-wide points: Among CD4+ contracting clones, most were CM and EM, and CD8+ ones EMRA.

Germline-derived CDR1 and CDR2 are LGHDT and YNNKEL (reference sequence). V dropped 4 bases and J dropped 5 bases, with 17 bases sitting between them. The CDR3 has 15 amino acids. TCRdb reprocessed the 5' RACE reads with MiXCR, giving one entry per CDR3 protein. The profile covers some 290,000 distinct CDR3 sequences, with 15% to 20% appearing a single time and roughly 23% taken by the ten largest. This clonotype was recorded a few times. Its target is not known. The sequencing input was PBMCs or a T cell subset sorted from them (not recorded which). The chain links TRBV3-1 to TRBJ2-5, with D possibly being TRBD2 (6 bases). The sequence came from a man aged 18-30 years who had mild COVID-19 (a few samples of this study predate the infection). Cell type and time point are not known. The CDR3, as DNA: TGTGCCAGCAGCCCCTATGGGGGGAATGGGGAGACCCAGTACTTC. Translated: CASSPYGGNGETQYF.